The 19 T cell receptor beta chains in this list originate from one sample, sequenced in a study of identifying expanded T cells in peripheral blood. TCRdb's copy holds only in-frame clones and misses some; the assay was immunoSEQ multiplex PCR. The repertoire holds approximately 80,000 clones, with 80% to 90% as singletons. Sequenced input: blood. The receptors originated from a person aged 18 to 70 in good health.

The chain employs TRBV6-5 and TRBJ2-2; D ambiguous. The germline V gene has CDR1 MNHEY and CDR2 SVGAGI. V was trimmed by 6 bases and J by 8 bases, leaving 10 bases between them. The CDR3 is 12 amino acids. The CDR3, as DNA: TGTGCCAGCAGCCCCCTGAGGGGGGAGCTGTTTTTT. Its protein product is CASSPLRGELFF.

This sequence joins TRBV6-5 and TRBJ1-2, with D hard to call. The CDR3 length is 13 residues. Germline V gene lookup returns CDR1 MNHEY and CDR2 SVGAGI. V lost 5 bases to trimming and J lost 1 base, with 8 bases between them. This CDR3 reads CASSPSINYGYTF. The CDR3 DNA follows: TGTGCCAGCAGTCCAAGCATTAACTATGGCTACACCTTC.

The V gene is TRBV9, the J gene TRBJ2-2; D is perhaps TRBD2 (6 bases). Trimming removed 3 bases from V and 6 bases from J, with 15 bases in between. Germline lookup yields CDR1 SGDLS and CDR2 YYNGEE. This CDR3 comprises 15 residues. The CDR3 here is CASSAGGILAGELFF. The CDR3 DNA sequence: TGTGCCAGCAGCGCTGGCGGGATTTTGGCCGGGGAGCTGTTTTTT.

The rearrangement links TRBV30 to TRBJ2-5; D not resolved. CDR1 and CDR2 from the germline V gene are GTSNPN and SVGIG (reference sequence). The CDR3 has 11 residues. Trimming took off 3 bases at V and 0 bases at J, with 2 bases between the two ends. In DNA form, the CDR3 reads TGTGCCTGGAGCGACCAAGAGACCCAGTACTTC. This codes for CAWSDQETQYF.

The chain carries TRBV5-1 and TRBJ2-2, with D unresolved. This CDR3 comprises 15 residues. Germline V lookup: CDR1 SGHRS, CDR2 YFSETQ. The V and J ends lost 0 bases and 3 bases respectively, with 9 bases between them. The CDR3 nucleotides are TGCGCCAGCAGCTTGGAAAGGTTTGACACCGGGGAGCTGTTTTTT. This codes for CASSLERFDTGELFF.

J is TRBJ2-1 and V is TRBV6-5; D is ambiguous. Between the trimmed V and J ends, which lost 5 bases and 6 bases, there was a span of 5 bases. This CDR3 contains 11 residues. Looked up from germline, CDR1 is MNHEY and CDR2 is SVGAGI. DNA of the CDR3: TGTGCCAGCAGTAGACGCAATGAGCAGTTCTTC. It translates to CASSRRNEQFF.

J is TRBJ2-1 and V is TRBV10-3, with 13 bases identical to TRBD2. CDR3 size: 17 residues. Looked up from germline, CDR1 is ENHRY and CDR2 is SYGVKD. V shed 0 bases, J shed 7 bases, and the junction held 6 bases outside the gene matches. The DNA of the CDR3 is TGTGCCATCAGTGAGTCAGGACTAGCGGGAGCGGGGAATGAGCAGTTCTTC. It specifies CAISESGLAGAGNEQFF.

This chain connects TRBV5-1 to TRBJ1-1; tentative D call: TRBD1 (6 bases). This CDR3 has 16 residues. With 4 bases removed from V and 1 base from J, the gap between germline ends came to 17 bases. Germline CDR1 and CDR2: SGHRS and YFSETQ. The CDR3 here is CASSLDSSVRNTEAFF. DNA for the CDR3: TGCGCCAGCAGCCTGGACAGTTCGGTCCGGAACACTGAAGCTTTCTTT.

The V call is TRBV6-6, the J call TRBJ2-7; TRBD2 matches at 14 bases. Germline CDR1 and CDR2: MNHNY and SVGAGI (reference sequence). CDR3 length equals 15 residues. V dropped 7 bases and J dropped 4; count of bases not matched to a gene: 6. CDR3 loop: CASTGLAGVGYEQYF. Here the CDR3 DNA reads TGTGCCAGCACGGGACTAGCGGGAGTGGGATACGAGCAGTACTTC.

CDR3 DNA sequence: TGTGCCAGCAGCCAGCAGAAGCGCTCCTACGAGCAGTACTTC. Translation: CASSQQKRSYEQYF. The V call is TRBV6-5, the J call TRBJ2-7; the D is unclear. The germline V and J ends were trimmed by 6 bases and 0 bases, with 12 bases remaining between them. Germline assignment: CDR1 MNHEY and CDR2 SVGAGI. The CDR3 extends over 14 amino acids.

The gene calls are TRBV7-2 and TRBJ1-2; TRBD1 aligns across 10 bases. The ends lost 1 base at V and 5 bases at J; junction bases unmatched: 10. The CDR3 extends over 17 amino acids. Per the germline V gene, CDR1 is SGHTA and CDR2 is FQGNSA. The CDR3 bases are TGTGCCAGCAGCTTAGTTTACGGACAGGGGGTTTATTATGGCTACACCTTC. Protein product: CASSLVYGQGVYYGYTF.

This clone was picked up one time. The gene calls are TRBV28 and TRBJ2-3, with D perhaps TRBD1 or TRBD2 (5 bases each). V was cut by 3 bases and J by 9 bases, with 19 bases left in between. The length of the CDR3 is 15 residues. CDR1 and CDR2 from the germline V gene are MDHEN and SYDVKM. The CDR3 nucleotides read TGTGCCAGCAGTTTTGGGGGATCTTTTTACGGGACGCAGTATTTT. This encodes CASSFGGSFYGTQYF.

At least ten counts were recorded for this clone. CDR3 in DNA: TGTGCCAGTAGTCTCCAGGTGACGGGCGGTGGCTACACCTTC. Translated, it gives CASSLQVTGGGYTF. The J gene is TRBJ1-2, the V gene TRBV19; D remains unclear. Germline-derived CDR1 and CDR2 are LNHDA and SQIVND (reference sequence). V lost 5 bases to trimming and J lost 7 bases, with 17 bases between them. This CDR3 is built from 14 residues.

The V call is TRBV30, the J call TRBJ1-4; D is ambiguous. Trimming shortened V by 1 base and J by 8 bases, and 14 bases separated the two germline ends. In germline, CDR1 is GTSNPN, CDR2 SVGIG (reference sequence). The CDR3 covers 14 residues. The CDR3 sequence is CAWSDDRVSEKLFF. For the CDR3, the DNA is TGTGCCTGGAGTGATGATCGGGTATCCGAAAAACTGTTTTTT.

The chain has TRBV11-2 and TRBJ2-1; 14 bases match TRBD2. The germline CDR1 and CDR2 sequences are SGHAT and FQNNGV. Trimming at V came to 5 bases and at J to 4 bases, leaving 13 bases not matched to a gene. The CDR3 covers 19 residues. CDR3 residues: CASSIKTSGRAYDYNEQFF. CDR3 bases: TGTGCCAGCAGCATAAAGACTAGCGGGAGGGCCTATGATTACAATGAGCAGTTCTTC.

The chain carries TRBV5-6 and TRBJ2-1; possibly TRBD1 or TRBD2 for D (5 bases each). V shed 7 bases and J shed 4 bases, with 21 bases lying between them. The CDR3 contains 16 residues. Germline V gene lookup returns CDR1 SGHDT and CDR2 YYEEEE. In nucleotides, the CDR3 is TGTGCCAGCGGATCCATGGGACCCGAAGCTTACAATGAGCAGTTCTTC. This codes for CASGSMGPEAYNEQFF.

This clone came up once. One end of the junction does not line up with germline, which may come from a read error. The V call is TRBV7-7, the J call TRBJ2-1; D is perhaps TRBD2 (5 bases). The CDR3 has 17 residues. Germline V lookup: CDR1 SSHAT, CDR2 FNYEAQ (reference sequence). The DNA of the CDR3 is TGTGCTAGCAGCCTCCGGCCTAGCCGGGACTCCTACAATGAGCAGTTCTTC. Translation gives CASSLRPSRDSYNEQFF. Variable domain in full (rest from reference TRBV7-7 and TRBJ2-1): GAGVSQSPRYKVTKRGQDVTLRCDPISSHATLYWYQQALGQGPEFLTYFNYEAQPDKSGLPSDRFSAERPEGSISTLTIQRTEQRDSAMYRCASSLRPSRDSYNEQFFGPGTRLTVL.

This clone has just a few counts. CDR3 DNA sequence: TGTGCCAGCGGTCAGACCCAGTACTTC. Amino acids: CASGQTQYF. The chain couples TRBV6-6 to TRBJ2-5; no firm D call. Germline V gene sequence: CDR1 MNHNY, CDR2 SVGAGI (reference sequence). V lost 8 bases and J lost 6, with 4 bases in between. This CDR3 has 9 residues.

This clone showed up just once. The V gene is TRBV28, the J gene TRBJ1-2; D uncertain. V was pared by 5 bases and J by 4 bases, with 11 bases between. The length of the CDR3 is 13 residues. CDR1 is MDHEN and CDR2 is SYDVKM in the germline V gene. The CDR3 protein is CASSAGSRYGYTF. The CDR3 bases are TGTGCCAGCAGTGCCGGATCCCGCTATGGCTACACCTTC.